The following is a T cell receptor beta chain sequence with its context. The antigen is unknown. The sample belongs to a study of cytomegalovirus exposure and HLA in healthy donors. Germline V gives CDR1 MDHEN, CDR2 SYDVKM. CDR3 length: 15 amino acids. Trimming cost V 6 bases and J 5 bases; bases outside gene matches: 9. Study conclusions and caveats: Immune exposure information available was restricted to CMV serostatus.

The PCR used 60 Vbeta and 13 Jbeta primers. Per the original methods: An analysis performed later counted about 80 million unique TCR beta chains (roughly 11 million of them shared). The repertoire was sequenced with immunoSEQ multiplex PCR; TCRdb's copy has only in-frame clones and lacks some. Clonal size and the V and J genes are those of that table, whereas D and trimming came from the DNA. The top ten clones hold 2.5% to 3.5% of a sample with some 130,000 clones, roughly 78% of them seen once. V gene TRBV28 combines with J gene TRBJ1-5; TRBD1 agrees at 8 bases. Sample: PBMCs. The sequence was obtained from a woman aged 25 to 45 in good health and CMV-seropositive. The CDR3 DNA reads TGTGCCAGCAGCCCTCGACAGGGGTTTGATCAGCCCCAGCATTTT. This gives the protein CASSPRQGFDQPQHF.